This T cell receptor beta chain was documented in a study of cytomegalovirus exposure and HLA in healthy donors. Study details: The study's early data release held roughly 90 million unique TCRs from HLA-typed donors.

Per the germline V gene, CDR1 is GTSNPN and CDR2 is SVGIG (reference sequence). The CDR3 is made up of 14 amino acids. V lost 4 bases to trimming and J lost 7 bases; unmatched junction nucleotides: 8. 60 Vbeta and 13 Jbeta primers were used in PCR. The data were produced by immunoSEQ multiplex PCR, yet TCRdb's version contains in-frame clones alone and is incomplete. The table has about 110,000 clones, 60% to 75% seen once. Input material: PBMCs. This clonotype originated in a man aged 30-40 years in good health and CMV-seronegative. The chain employs TRBV30 and TRBJ2-2; TRBD1 aligns across 8 bases. CDR3 bases: TGTGCCTGGAATGGACAGGGTAACGGCGGGGAGCTGTTTTTT. Its protein is CAWNGQGNGGELFF.